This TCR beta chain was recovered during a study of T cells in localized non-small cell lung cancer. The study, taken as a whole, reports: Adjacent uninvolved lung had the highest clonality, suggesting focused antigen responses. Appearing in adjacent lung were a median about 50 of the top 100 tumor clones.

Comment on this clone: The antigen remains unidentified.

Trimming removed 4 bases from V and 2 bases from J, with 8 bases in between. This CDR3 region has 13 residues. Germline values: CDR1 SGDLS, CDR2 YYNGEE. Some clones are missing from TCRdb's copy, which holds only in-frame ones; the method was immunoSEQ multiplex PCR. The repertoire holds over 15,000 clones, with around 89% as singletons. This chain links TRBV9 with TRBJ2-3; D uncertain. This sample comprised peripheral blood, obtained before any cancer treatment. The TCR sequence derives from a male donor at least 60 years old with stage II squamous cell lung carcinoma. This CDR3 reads CASSPLVTDTQYF. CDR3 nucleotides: TGTGCCAGCAGCCCCCTCGTCACAGATACGCAGTATTTT.